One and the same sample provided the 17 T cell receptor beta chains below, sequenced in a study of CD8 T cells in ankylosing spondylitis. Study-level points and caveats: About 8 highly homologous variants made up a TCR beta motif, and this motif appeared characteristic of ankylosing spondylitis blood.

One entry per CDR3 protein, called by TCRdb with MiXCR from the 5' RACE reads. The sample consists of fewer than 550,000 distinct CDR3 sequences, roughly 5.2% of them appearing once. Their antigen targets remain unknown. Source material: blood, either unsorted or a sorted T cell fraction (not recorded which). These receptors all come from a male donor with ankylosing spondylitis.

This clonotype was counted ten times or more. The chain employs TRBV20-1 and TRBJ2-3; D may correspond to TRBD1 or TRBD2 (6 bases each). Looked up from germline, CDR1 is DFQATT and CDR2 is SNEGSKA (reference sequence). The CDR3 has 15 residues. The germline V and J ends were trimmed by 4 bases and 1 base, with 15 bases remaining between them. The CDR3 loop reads CSATHLRGGTDTQYF. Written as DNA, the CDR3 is TGCAGTGCTACCCACTTGAGGGGGGGCACAGATACGCAGTATTTT.

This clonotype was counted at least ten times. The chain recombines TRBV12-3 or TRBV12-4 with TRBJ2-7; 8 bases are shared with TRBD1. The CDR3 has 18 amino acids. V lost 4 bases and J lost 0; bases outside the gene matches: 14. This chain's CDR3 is CASSSGTGYLNLSYEQYF. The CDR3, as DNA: TGTGCCAGCAGTTCCGGGACAGGCTACCTAAACCTCTCCTACGAGCAGTACTTC.

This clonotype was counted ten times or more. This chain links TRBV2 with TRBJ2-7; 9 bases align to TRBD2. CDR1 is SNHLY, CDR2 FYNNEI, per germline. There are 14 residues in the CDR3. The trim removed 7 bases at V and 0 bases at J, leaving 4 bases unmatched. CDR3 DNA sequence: TGTGCCAGCACCCAAGCGGGGGGCTCCTACGAGCAGTACTTC. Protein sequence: CASTQAGGSYEQYF.

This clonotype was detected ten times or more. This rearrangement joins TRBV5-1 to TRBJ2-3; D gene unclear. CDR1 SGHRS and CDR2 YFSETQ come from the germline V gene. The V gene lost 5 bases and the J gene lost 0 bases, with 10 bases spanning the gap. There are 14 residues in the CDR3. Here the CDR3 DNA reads TGCGCCAGCAGTCTTCTTACTAGCACAGATACGCAGTATTTT. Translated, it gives CASSLLTSTDTQYF.

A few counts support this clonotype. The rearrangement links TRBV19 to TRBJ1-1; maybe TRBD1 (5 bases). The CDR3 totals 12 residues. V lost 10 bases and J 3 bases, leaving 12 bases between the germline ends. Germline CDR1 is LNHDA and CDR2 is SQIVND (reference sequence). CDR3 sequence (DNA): TGTGCCACTACATGGGGGTACACTGAAGCTTTCTTT. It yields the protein CATTWGYTEAFF.

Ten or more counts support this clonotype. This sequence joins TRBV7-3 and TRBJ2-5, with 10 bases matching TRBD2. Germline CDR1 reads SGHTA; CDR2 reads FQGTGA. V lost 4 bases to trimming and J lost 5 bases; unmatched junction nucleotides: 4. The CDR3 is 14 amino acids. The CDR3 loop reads CASSSSTSGETQYF. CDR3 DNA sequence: TGTGCCAGCAGCTCCTCGACTAGCGGGGAGACCCAGTACTTC.

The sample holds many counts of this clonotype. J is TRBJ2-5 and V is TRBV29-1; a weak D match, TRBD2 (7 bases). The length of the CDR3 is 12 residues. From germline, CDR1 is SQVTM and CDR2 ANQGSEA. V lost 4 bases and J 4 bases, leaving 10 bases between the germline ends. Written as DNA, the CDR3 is TGCAGCGTTGTGGGGGGGCCAGAGACCCAGTACTTC. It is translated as CSVVGGPETQYF.

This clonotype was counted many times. The CDR3 DNA reads TGTGCCAGCAGTGAGTTCGTGGGGCCCCAGCATTTT. It encodes CASSEFVGPQHF. This chain joins TRBV25-1 and TRBJ1-5; D is undetermined. The V end was cut by 3 bases, the J end by 9 bases, with 9 bases between. The CDR3 length is 12 residues. Germline V CDR1 and CDR2: MGHDK, SYGVNS.

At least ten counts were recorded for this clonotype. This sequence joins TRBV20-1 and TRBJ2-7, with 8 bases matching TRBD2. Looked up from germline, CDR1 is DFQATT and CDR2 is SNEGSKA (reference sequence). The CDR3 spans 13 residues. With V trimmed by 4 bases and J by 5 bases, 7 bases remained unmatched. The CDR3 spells CSATSGGVDEQYF. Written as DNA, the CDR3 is TGCAGTGCTACCTCGGGAGGGGTTGACGAGCAGTACTTC.

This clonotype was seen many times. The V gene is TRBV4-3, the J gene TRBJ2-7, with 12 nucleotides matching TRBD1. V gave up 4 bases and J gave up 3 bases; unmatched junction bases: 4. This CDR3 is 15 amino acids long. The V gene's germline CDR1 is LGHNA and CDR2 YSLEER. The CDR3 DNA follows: TGCGCCAGCAGCCCCGGGACAGGGGGCTTCTACGAGCAGTACTTC. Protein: CASSPGTGGFYEQYF.

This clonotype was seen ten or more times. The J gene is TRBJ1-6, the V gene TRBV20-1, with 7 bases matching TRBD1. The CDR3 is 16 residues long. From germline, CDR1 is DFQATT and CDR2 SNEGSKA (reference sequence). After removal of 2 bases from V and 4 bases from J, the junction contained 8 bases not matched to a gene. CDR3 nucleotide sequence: TGCAGTGCTAGAATAATGGCAGGGGGTTATAATTCACCCCTCCACTTT. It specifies CSARIMAGGYNSPLHF.

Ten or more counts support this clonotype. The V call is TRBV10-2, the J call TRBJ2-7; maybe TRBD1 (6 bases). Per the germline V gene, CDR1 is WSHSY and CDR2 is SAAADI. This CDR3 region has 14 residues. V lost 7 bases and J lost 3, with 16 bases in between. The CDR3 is CASNGLGHYYEQYF. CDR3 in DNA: TGCGCCAGCAACGGCCTGGGACACTACTACGAGCAGTACTTC.

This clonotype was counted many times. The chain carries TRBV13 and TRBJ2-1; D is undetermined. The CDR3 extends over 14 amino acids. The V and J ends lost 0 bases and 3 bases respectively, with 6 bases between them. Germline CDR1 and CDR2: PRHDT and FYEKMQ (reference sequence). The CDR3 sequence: CASSLGRVYNEQFF. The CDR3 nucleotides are TGTGCCAGCAGCTTAGGCCGCGTCTACAATGAGCAGTTCTTC.

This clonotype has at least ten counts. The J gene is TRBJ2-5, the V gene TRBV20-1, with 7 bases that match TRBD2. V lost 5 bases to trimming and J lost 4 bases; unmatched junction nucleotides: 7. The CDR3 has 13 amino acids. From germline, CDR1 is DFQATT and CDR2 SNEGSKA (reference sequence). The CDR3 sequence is CSAPRLAGETQYF. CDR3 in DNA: TGCAGTGCTCCCCGACTAGCCGGAGAGACCCAGTACTTC.

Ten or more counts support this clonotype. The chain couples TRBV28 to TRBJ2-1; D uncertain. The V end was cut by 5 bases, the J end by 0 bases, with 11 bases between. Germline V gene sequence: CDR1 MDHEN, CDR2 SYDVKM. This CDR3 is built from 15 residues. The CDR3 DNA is TGTGCCAGCAGTCCCGTTGGACGCTCCTACAATGAGCAGTTCTTC. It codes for CASSPVGRSYNEQFF.

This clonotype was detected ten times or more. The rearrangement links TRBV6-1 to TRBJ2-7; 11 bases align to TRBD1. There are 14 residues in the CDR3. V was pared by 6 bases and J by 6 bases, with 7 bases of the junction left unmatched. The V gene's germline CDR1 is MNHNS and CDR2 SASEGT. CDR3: CASRPGQGGIEQYF. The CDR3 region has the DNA TGTGCCAGCAGACCGGGACAGGGGGGGATCGAGCAGTACTTC.

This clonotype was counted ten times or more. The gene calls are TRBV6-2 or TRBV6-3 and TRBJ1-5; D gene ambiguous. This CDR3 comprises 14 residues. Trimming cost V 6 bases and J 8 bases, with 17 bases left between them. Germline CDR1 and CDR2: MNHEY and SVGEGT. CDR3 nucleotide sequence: TGTGCCAGCAGGCAACTCGGGATCCACAAGCCCCAGCATTTT. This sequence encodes CASRQLGIHKPQHF.